The sequence of this T cell receptor (beta chain) was determined in a study of shared clonotypes between healthy human individuals. Study context: Donor composition was a couple of women and a few men, aged 18 to 49. Overall study results and limits: When naive CD4 clonotypes were compared across a handful of donors, around 5% were shared.

Here immunoSEQ multiplex PCR was the method, and the copy in TCRdb shows in-frame clones only, minus some. The data contain roughly 1,500,000 clones, about 98.5% of them singletons. In regard to this clone: Its target is not known.

The TCR originated in a man aged 30 to 39 in good health. Sequencing was done on a sample of naive CD4+ T cells sorted from blood. Subset of the sample: CD45RA+ positively selected.

DNA for the CDR3: TGTGCCAGCAGCCCCAGGGTGTCCGGGGAGCTGTTTTTT. It translates to CASSPRVSGELFF. The chain links TRBV11-3 to TRBJ2-2; tentatively, D is TRBD1 (5 bases). This CDR3 has 13 residues. CDR1 is SGHNT and CDR2 is YENEEA in the germline V gene. V was pared by 5 bases and J by 6 bases, with 10 bases between.